One and the same sample provided the 32 T cell receptor beta chains below, sequenced in a study of shared clonotypes between healthy human individuals. Some clones are missing from TCRdb's copy, which holds only in-frame ones; the method was immunoSEQ multiplex PCR. Of about 600,000 clones listed, around 97% are singletons. Sequenced input: naive CD4+ T cells sorted from blood. This sample's subset: CD45RA+ positively selected. The source of these receptors is a woman in her twenties or thirties in good health.

The chain couples TRBV7-8 to TRBJ2-1; 7 nucleotides align to TRBD2. With V trimmed by 3 bases and J by 10 bases, 12 bases remained unmatched. This CDR3 contains 15 residues. Germline CDR1 and CDR2: SGHVS and FQNEAQ. The CDR3 DNA reads TGTGCCAGCAGCTTCGGGGCAGAAGGGAGGGCCGAGCAGTTCTTC. Amino acid sequence: CASSFGAEGRAEQFF.

V usage is TRBV5-5 and J usage is TRBJ2-7; D possibly matches TRBD1 or TRBD2 (5 bases each). This CDR3 is 19 amino acids long. V was cut by 5 bases and J by 9 bases, with 36 bases left in between. Germline V lookup: CDR1 SGHKS, CDR2 YYEKEE (reference sequence). CDR3 in amino acids: CASSTSANRGRDGPMRQYF. The CDR3 nucleotides read TGTGCCAGCAGTACATCGGCAAACCGGGGCCGGGACGGACCTATGAGGCAGTACTTC.

The chain is built from TRBV2 and TRBJ2-1; no reliable D call. V was pared by 4 bases and J by 8 bases, with 15 bases between. The CDR3 has 14 residues. Germline assignment: CDR1 SNHLY and CDR2 FYNNEI. CDR3 coding DNA: TGTGCCAGCAGTGCTGTGACTTCTAGGTATGAGCAGTTCTTC. This encodes CASSAVTSRYEQFF.

The chain joins TRBV2 to TRBJ2-3; a weak D match, TRBD1 (5 bases). This CDR3 contains 13 residues. V lost 6 bases and J lost 3, with 10 bases in between. Germline assignment: CDR1 SNHLY and CDR2 FYNNEI. CDR3 coding DNA: TGTGCCAGCAGGGCCCAGGGTACAGATACGCAGTATTTT. It specifies CASRAQGTDTQYF.

The gene calls are TRBV6-1 and TRBJ1-1; D unclear. This CDR3 has 13 residues. V lost 3 bases, J lost 2 bases, and 7 bases lay in between. Germline-derived CDR1 and CDR2 are MNHNS and SASEGT. This CDR3 is CASSDSSNTEAFF. Here the CDR3 DNA reads TGTGCCAGCAGTGACAGTTCCAACACTGAAGCTTTCTTT.

This chain uses TRBV5-1 with TRBJ2-5, with 8 bases aligning to TRBD2. The CDR3 extends over 16 amino acids. Trimming at V came to 4 bases and at J to 3 bases, leaving 11 bases not matched to a gene. The germline V gene encodes CDR1 SGHRS and CDR2 YFSETQ. CDR3 in amino acids: CASSSVLLAEEETQYF. In nucleotides, the CDR3 is TGCGCCAGCAGCAGTGTGTTACTAGCGGAGGAAGAGACCCAGTACTTC.

This rearrangement joins TRBV5-1 to TRBJ1-1, with TRBD1 matching over 8 bases. The CDR3 runs 14 residues. Trimming cost V 3 bases and J 7 bases; bases outside gene matches: 8. Germline-derived CDR1 and CDR2 are SGHRS and YFSETQ. The DNA of the CDR3 is TGCGCCAGCAGCTCAAACGCAGGGGGCGGTGAAGCTTTCTTT. Translation gives CASSSNAGGGEAFF.

The chain employs TRBV5-1 and TRBJ2-1; 13 bases are shared with TRBD2. Germline CDR1 is SGHRS and CDR2 is YFSETQ. This CDR3 has 15 residues. Trimming removed 4 bases from V and 4 bases from J; junction bases left unmatched: 2. CDR3 bases: TGCGCCAGCAGCCTGACTAGCGGGAGGTACAATGAGCAGTTCTTC. Translating it yields CASSLTSGRYNEQFF.

The chain has TRBV19 and TRBJ2-7; 9 bases align to TRBD1. Germline V gives CDR1 LNHDA, CDR2 SQIVND (reference sequence). The CDR3 length is 15 residues. The V gene end was trimmed by 2 bases and the J gene end by 7 bases; junction bases not matched to a gene: 9. The CDR3 bases are TGTGCCAGTAGTATAACGGGACAGGGATATGAGGAGCAGTACTTC. This translates into CASSITGQGYEEQYF.

The chain joins TRBV7-2 to TRBJ2-5, with TRBD1 identical over 10 bases. This CDR3 has 16 residues. V was pared by 0 bases and J by 5 bases, with 6 bases of the junction left unmatched. The germline gives CDR1 SGHTA, CDR2 FQGNSA. CDR3 DNA: TGTGCCAGCAGCTTAGCAGGGACAGGGGTTGTGGAGACCCAGTACTTC. This codes for CASSLAGTGVVETQYF.

The chain combines TRBV28 with TRBJ2-1, with a tentative D call TRBD2 (5 bases). The CDR3 length is 13 residues. With 7 bases removed from V and 10 bases from J, the gap between germline ends came to 17 bases. Germline loops: CDR1 MDHEN, CDR2 SYDVKM. CDR3 region: CASILSGSGEQFF. The DNA of the CDR3 is TGTGCCAGCATTCTATCGGGGAGTGGGGAGCAGTTCTTC.

Only one count was recorded for this clone. This chain connects TRBV5-1 to TRBJ1-5; the D is unclear. Germline CDR1 and CDR2: SGHRS and YFSETQ. V gave up 4 bases and J gave up 0 bases, with 8 bases separating them. This CDR3 contains 14 residues. The CDR3 reads CASSKGGSNQPQHF. The CDR3 nucleotides read TGCGCCAGCAGCAAGGGAGGTAGCAATCAGCCCCAGCATTTT.

V is TRBV18 and J is TRBJ1-1; D unclear. The V end was cut by 4 bases, the J end by 3 bases, with 18 bases between. Germline V gene data show CDR1 as KGHSH and CDR2 as LQKENI. The CDR3 is 16 amino acids. In DNA, the CDR3 is TGTGCCAGCTCACAACGGGATGCGGCTCTATACACTGAAGCTTTCTTT. Protein: CASSQRDAALYTEAFF.

The chain employs TRBV15 and TRBJ2-2; 10 bases are a match to TRBD2. Germline CDR1 is LNHNV and CDR2 is YYDKDF (reference sequence). The CDR3 loop spans 17 amino acids. V gave up 2 bases and J gave up 5 bases; unmatched junction bases: 8. The CDR3 DNA is TGTGCCACCAGCAGACTACTAGCGGGAACCGGGACCGGGGAGCTGTTTTTT. This sequence encodes CATSRLLAGTGTGELFF.

The rearrangement joins TRBV19 to TRBJ2-1; D might be TRBD2 (7 bases). CDR1 and CDR2 (germline): LNHDA, SQIVND (reference sequence). V was shortened by 5 bases and J by 6 bases, with 14 bases between the two germline ends. This CDR3 has 14 residues. CDR3 DNA sequence: TGTGCCAGTAGTCTCGGGGGGCGCCTCAATGAGCAGTTCTTC. Its protein is CASSLGGRLNEQFF.

The gene calls are TRBV5-4 and TRBJ2-7; the D is unclear. Trimming left V 5 bases short and J 0 bases short, with 9 bases between. The CDR3 contains 13 residues. Germline CDR1 is SGHNT and CDR2 is YYREEE (reference sequence). The chain's CDR3 is CASRPDISYEQYF. In DNA form, the CDR3 reads TGTGCCAGCAGACCAGACATCTCCTACGAGCAGTACTTC.

The chain couples TRBV6-5 to TRBJ1-2, with 9 nucleotides matching TRBD1. The CDR3 covers 14 residues. The V gene's germline CDR1 is MNHEY and CDR2 SVGAGI. Germline trimming cut 0 bases from V and 7 bases from J; bases unmatched to any gene: 3. The CDR3 is CASSYSPGQGGYTF. CDR3 bases: TGTGCCAGCAGTTACTCGCCGGGACAGGGTGGCTACACCTTC.

V is TRBV21-1 and J is TRBJ2-4; the DNA was not compared with TRBD1, the D call given in the table. TRBV21-1 is a documented pseudogene. The CDR3 is 16 residues long. CDR3: CASSNSAGTGWHIQYF. CDR3 in DNA: TGTGCCAGCAGCAATTCTGCCGGGACAGGGTGGCACATTCAGTACTTC.

This sequence joins TRBV28 and TRBJ2-5; D not certain. The J call is uncertain, as TRBJ2-7 better fits the DNA end. The CDR3 covers 13 residues. The germline V gene encodes CDR1 MDHEN and CDR2 SYDVKM. This chain's CDR3 is CASSYGAFYEQYF. The DNA of the CDR3 is TGTGCCAGCAGTTACGGTGCTTTTTACGAGCAGTACTTC.

The V call is TRBV5-6, the J call TRBJ2-7; D might be TRBD1 (6 bases). The CDR3 is 17 amino acids. The germline V gene has CDR1 SGHDT and CDR2 YYEEEE. Between the trimmed V and J ends, which lost 4 bases and 1 base, there was a span of 21 bases. The DNA for the CDR3 is TGTGCCAGCAGCCGCACGCCAACCGGGACACAGTCCTACGAGCAGTACTTC. Protein product: CASSRTPTGTQSYEQYF.

The genes are TRBV9 and TRBJ2-7; 10 bases are a match to TRBD1. The CDR3 extends over 14 amino acids. Germline-derived CDR1 and CDR2 are SGDLS and YYNGEE. V shed 3 bases, J shed 5 bases, and the junction held 5 bases outside the gene matches. The CDR3 DNA sequence: TGTGCCAGCAGCGCCAGACAGGGGGCTGACGAGCAGTACTTC. Translation gives CASSARQGADEQYF.

This chain uses TRBV10-2 with TRBJ2-7, with D maybe TRBD2 (7 bases). CDR1 WSHSY and CDR2 SAAADI come from the germline V gene. The CDR3 extends over 14 amino acids. The V end lost 6 bases, the J end lost 2 bases, and 14 bases lay between the germline ends. Here the CDR3 reads CASRREGGAYEQYF. CDR3 in DNA: TGCGCCAGCAGGAGGGAGGGGGGGGCCTACGAGCAGTACTTC.

CDR3 bases: TGTGCCAGCAGCGTAACCCCACAGGGATCAGCTTTCTTT. Protein: CASSVTPQGSAFF. The chain has TRBV9 and TRBJ1-1; the D gene is possibly TRBD1 (6 bases). CDR3 length: 13 amino acids. Germline loops: CDR1 SGDLS, CDR2 YYNGEE. With 1 base removed from V and 10 bases from J, the gap between germline ends came to 14 bases.

CDR3 DNA sequence: TGTGCCAGTCACCGCGCAGGGCCCAATCAGCCCCAGCATTTT. It codes for CASHRAGPNQPQHF. The chain joins TRBV19 to TRBJ1-5, with D possibly being TRBD1 (5 bases). The CDR3 covers 14 residues. V lost 8 bases and J 3 bases, leaving 14 bases between the germline ends. Germline CDR1 LNHDA, CDR2 SQIVND (reference sequence).

The chain's CDR3 is CASSLQETQYF. CDR3 nucleotide sequence: TGTGCCAGCAGTCTACAAGAGACCCAGTACTTC. The chain combines TRBV27 with TRBJ2-5; D remains ambiguous. The V gene lost 5 bases and the J gene lost 2 bases, with 3 bases spanning the gap. Looked up from germline, CDR1 is MNHEY and CDR2 is SMNVEV (reference sequence). The CDR3 extends over 11 amino acids.

The V gene is TRBV5-6, the J gene TRBJ2-2; D gene ambiguous. V gave up 2 bases and J gave up 1 base, with 3 bases separating them. Germline V gene data show CDR1 as SGHDT and CDR2 as YYEEEE. There are 13 residues in the CDR3. In nucleotides, the CDR3 is TGTGCCAGCAGCTTAAAGAACACCGGGGAGCTGTTTTTT. Its protein is CASSLKNTGELFF.

The V call is TRBV9, the J call TRBJ2-7, with 9 bases matching TRBD1. The CDR3 sequence is 13 residues long. Germline assignment: CDR1 SGDLS and CDR2 YYNGEE. Trimming cost V 7 bases and J 4 bases; bases outside gene matches: 6. In DNA, the CDR3 is TGTGCCAGCGGCCGGGACAGGGTATACGAGCAGTACTTC. It translates to CASGRDRVYEQYF.

V usage is TRBV5-1 and J usage is TRBJ1-3; no firm D call. This CDR3 is built from 17 residues. Trimming took 0 bases from V and 0 from J, leaving 13 bases between them. CDR1 and CDR2 from the germline V gene are SGHRS and YFSETQ. This CDR3 is CASSLGIGPSSGNTIYF. Here the CDR3 DNA reads TGCGCCAGCAGCTTGGGGATAGGACCTAGCTCTGGAAACACCATATATTTT. Variable domain in full (rest from reference TRBV5-1 and TRBJ1-3): KAGVTQTPRYLIKTRGQQVTLSCSPISGHRSVSWYQQTPGQGLQFLFEYFSETQRNKGNFPGRFSGRQFSNSRSEMNVSTLELGDSALYLCASSLGIGPSSGNTIYFGEGSWLTVV.

The chain links TRBV21-1 to TRBJ2-1; the table names TRBD1, a call not compared with the DNA. TRBV21-1 is labeled a pseudogene. This CDR3 has 15 amino acids. CDR3: CASSSYGPRGKEQFF. The CDR3 region has the DNA TGTGCCAGCAGCAGCTATGGCCCTAGGGGTAAGGAGCAGTTCTTC.

The chain has TRBV5-8 and TRBJ2-5, with 8 positions matching TRBD1. V was pared by 4 bases and J by 7 bases, with 12 bases of the junction left unmatched. Per germline, CDR1 SGHTS and CDR2 YDEGEE. The CDR3 runs to 15 residues. CDR3 nucleotide sequence: TGTGCCAGCAGCCCCGGACAGGGACGACTTGGGACCCAGTACTTC. Amino acid sequence: CASSPGQGRLGTQYF.

The chain is built from TRBV6-6 and TRBJ2-7; D unclear. Trimming cost V 0 bases and J 7 bases, with 7 bases left between them. CDR1 MNHNY and CDR2 SVGAGI come from the germline V gene (reference sequence). The CDR3 has 12 residues. Here the CDR3 DNA reads TGTGCCAGCAGTTACTCGAACGGGGAGCAGTACTTC. Protein: CASSYSNGEQYF.

The rearrangement joins TRBV29-1 to TRBJ2-1; possible D gene TRBD1, 6 bases. Per the germline V gene, CDR1 is SQVTM and CDR2 is ANQGSEA. CDR3 length: 11 amino acids. V lost 5 bases and J lost 6, with 8 bases in between. The CDR3 sequence: CSVPGVNEQFF. Here the CDR3 DNA reads TGCAGCGTTCCAGGGGTCAATGAGCAGTTCTTC.